Below, 27 T cell receptor beta chains from the same sample are listed, as sequenced in a study of OX40 agonist ivuxolimab in advanced cancers. Assay used: immunoSEQ multiplex PCR; TCRdb lists only in-frame clones, some missing. The table shows about 39,000 clones, with about 94% occurring only once. Sequencing used CD4+ or CD8+ T cells sorted from blood, obtained in a trial of the OX40 agonist ivuxolimab. The receptors here all came from an adult with an advanced solid tumor such as melanoma, head and neck, liver or kidney cancer.

CDR3 sequence reads: CASNSGVTEAFF. For the CDR3, the DNA is TGTGCCAGTAATTCAGGGGTCACTGAAGCTTTCTTT. This chain connects TRBV19 to TRBJ1-1; possibly TRBD1 for D (6 bases). V lost 7 bases, J lost 4 bases, and 10 bases lay in between. Looked up from germline, CDR1 is LNHDA and CDR2 is SQIVND (reference sequence). This CDR3 region has 12 residues. The variable domain in full, completed from reference TRBV19 and TRBJ1-1, reads DGGITQSPKYLFRKEGQNVTLSCEQNLNHDAMYWYRQDPGQGLRLIYYSQIVNDFQKGDIAEGYSVSREKKESFPLTVTSAQKNPTAFYLCASNSGVTEAFFGQGTRLTVV.

The V call is TRBV5-3, the J call TRBJ2-7, with D unclear. TRBV5-3 is known as an ORF, though its function is uncertain. V gave up 8 bases and J gave up 2 bases, with 14 bases separating them. This CDR3 is 13 amino acids long. The CDR3 protein is CASPHGDTYEQYF. The CDR3, as DNA: TGTGCCAGCCCCCATGGGGATACCTACGAGCAGTACTTC.

This clone has just one count. The chain uses TRBV27 and TRBJ2-3; 9 positions match TRBD2. The germline gives CDR1 MNHEY, CDR2 SMNVEV (reference sequence). This CDR3 contains 15 residues. Trimming removed 5 bases from V and 2 bases from J; junction bases left unmatched: 5. As DNA, the CDR3 is TGTGCCAGCAGTCGGCGACTAGCGGCCACAGATACGCAGTATTTT. Protein product: CASSRRLAATDTQYF.

This chain joins TRBV19 and TRBJ2-3; TRBD1 aligns across 7 bases. From germline, CDR1 is LNHDA and CDR2 SQIVND (reference sequence). There are 14 residues in the CDR3. With V trimmed by 1 base and J by 4 bases, 2 bases remained unmatched. The CDR3 here is CASSIVGGSDTQYF. For the CDR3, the DNA is TGTGCCAGTAGTATAGTAGGGGGCTCAGATACGCAGTATTTT.

The genes are TRBV27 and TRBJ2-2, with D hard to call. V gave up 11 bases and J gave up 5 bases, with 12 bases separating them. Germline assignment: CDR1 MNHEY and CDR2 SMNVEV (reference sequence). The CDR3 contains 12 residues. CDR3 residues: CAVRAHTGELFF. CDR3 nucleotides: TGTGCCGTTCGCGCCCATACCGGGGAGCTGTTTTTT.

This chain links TRBV6-5 with TRBJ2-7; D unresolved. The germline V gene encodes CDR1 MNHEY and CDR2 SVGAGI. The length of the CDR3 is 11 residues. Trimming cost V 7 bases and J 4 bases, with 8 bases left between them. The CDR3 DNA sequence: TGTGCCAGCAAGATGGGTTACGAGCAGTACTTC. It is translated as CASKMGYEQYF.

The chain uses TRBV7-9 and TRBJ2-6; 9 bases match TRBD1. Germline lookup yields CDR1 SEHNR and CDR2 FQNEAQ (reference sequence). This CDR3 has 18 amino acids. J was trimmed by 0 bases and V by 5 bases; bases with no gene match: 8. The DNA of the CDR3 is TGTGCCAGCAGCCGTCCGGGACAGGGACTCTCTGGGGCCAACGTCCTGACTTTC. The encoded protein is CASSRPGQGLSGANVLTF.

The V and J genes are TRBV6-5 and TRBJ1-2; D not resolved. The V gene's germline CDR1 is MNHEY and CDR2 SVGAGI. This CDR3 is 13 amino acids long. Trimming removed 0 bases at V and 8 bases at J, with 10 bases between. Written as DNA, the CDR3 is TGTGCCAGCAGTTACTCGAACGGGATGGGCTACACCTTC. Translation gives CASSYSNGMGYTF.

The chain employs TRBV7-6 and TRBJ2-7, with 8 bases identical to TRBD2. Germline trimming cut 5 bases from V and 2 bases from J; bases unmatched to any gene: 5. The germline gives CDR1 SGHVS, CDR2 FNYEAQ. The CDR3 has 14 residues. The CDR3 region has the DNA TGTGCCAGCAGCGCCACTAGCGGAGCCTACGAGCAGTACTTC. As protein: CASSATSGAYEQYF.

The chain uses TRBV27 and TRBJ2-2; 9 bases agree with TRBD2. The CDR3 runs to 15 residues. CDR1 MNHEY and CDR2 SMNVEV come from the germline V gene (reference sequence). The V gene end was trimmed by 4 bases and the J gene end by 6 bases; junction bases not matched to a gene: 6. CDR3 amino acids: CASSWGSGSPGELFF. Written as DNA, the CDR3 is TGTGCCAGCAGTTGGGGTAGCGGGAGCCCCGGGGAGCTGTTTTTT.

The chain has TRBV6-5 and TRBJ2-2; 10 bases are shared with TRBD2. With V trimmed by 6 bases and J by 6 bases, 7 bases remained unmatched. From germline, CDR1 is MNHEY and CDR2 SVGAGI. The CDR3 runs 15 residues. As DNA, the CDR3 is TGTGCCAGCAGGCCAGCGGGAGGGCCGTCCGGGGAGCTGTTTTTT. It encodes CASRPAGGPSGELFF.

The chain has TRBV28 and TRBJ2-7; 9 bases are a match to TRBD2. The CDR3 covers 15 residues. Germline V CDR1 and CDR2: MDHEN, SYDVKM. Trimming at V came to 3 bases and at J to 4 bases, leaving 7 bases not matched to a gene. CDR3 DNA sequence: TGTGCCAGCAGTTTTAGGCTAGCGGGAATGTACGAGCAGTACTTC. The encoded protein is CASSFRLAGMYEQYF.

The chain carries TRBV25-1 and TRBJ1-5; TRBD1 aligns across 8 bases. CDR3 length: 15 amino acids. The germline V gene has CDR1 MGHDK and CDR2 SYGVNS. With V trimmed by 3 bases and J by 4 bases, 5 bases remained unmatched. As DNA, the CDR3 is TGTGCCAGCAGTGACGCAGGACAGGGAAATCAGCCCCAGCATTTT. Translated, it gives CASSDAGQGNQPQHF.

The gene calls are TRBV18 and TRBJ2-1, with 10 nucleotides matching TRBD2. Germline V CDR1 and CDR2: KGHSH, LQKENI. J gave up 0 bases and V 5 bases, and 4 bases lay outside the gene matches. CDR3 length: 16 amino acids. CDR3 DNA: TGTGCCAGCTCAATTTCTAGCGGGAGCTCCTACAATGAGCAGTTCTTC. Its translation is CASSISSGSSYNEQFF.

This rearrangement joins TRBV4-3 to TRBJ2-1; no firm D call. V was shortened by 0 bases and J by 4 bases, with 13 bases between the two germline ends. Germline CDR1 LGHNA, CDR2 YSLEER. The CDR3 is 16 residues long. The CDR3, as DNA: TGCGCCAGCAGCCAAGAAAGACAATGGCGATACAATGAGCAGTTCTTC. Its translation: CASSQERQWRYNEQFF.

A word on this clone: The same CDR3 can be traced to other DNA sequences in this sample. The V gene is TRBV15, the J gene TRBJ1-1; D call uncertain. Trimming cost V 0 bases and J 1 base, with 6 bases left between them. This CDR3 has 14 residues. Per germline, CDR1 LNHNV and CDR2 YYDKDF (reference sequence). The CDR3 reads CATSRDRANTEAFF. CDR3 nucleotides: TGTGCCACCAGCAGAGATAGGGCGAACACTGAAGCTTTCTTT.

V gene TRBV10-1 combines with J gene TRBJ2-1; D gene uncertain. CDR1 and CDR2 (germline): WNHNN, SYGVQD (reference sequence). The CDR3 contains 14 residues. Trimming removed 3 bases at V and 0 bases at J, with 6 bases between. The CDR3 spells CASSERVSYNEQFF. In DNA, the CDR3 is TGCGCCAGCAGTGAACGGGTCTCCTACAATGAGCAGTTCTTC.

V and J are TRBV25-1 and TRBJ2-1, with D perhaps matching TRBD2 (5 bases). V lost 3 bases and J lost 2, with 8 bases in between. The CDR3 spans 14 residues. Germline CDR1 MGHDK, CDR2 SYGVNS. DNA of the CDR3: TGTGCCAGCAGTGACCCGGGGACCTACAATGAGCAGTTCTTC. Protein: CASSDPGTYNEQFF.

The rearrangement joins TRBV7-9 to TRBJ2-3; D call uncertain. CDR1 and CDR2 (germline): SEHNR, FQNEAQ (reference sequence). CDR3 length equals 11 residues. The V end was cut by 4 bases, the J end by 4 bases, with 3 bases between. In DNA form, the CDR3 reads TGTGCCAGCAGCTCCTCAGATACGCAGTATTTT. This sequence encodes CASSSSDTQYF.

The gene calls are TRBV18 and TRBJ2-7, with D unresolved. Trimming removed 0 bases at V and 4 bases at J, with 16 bases between. Germline V gene lookup returns CDR1 KGHSH and CDR2 LQKENI. The CDR3 has 16 residues. This chain's CDR3 is CASSPPENDVAYEQYF. CDR3 coding DNA: TGTGCCAGCTCACCACCGGAAAACGATGTGGCTTACGAGCAGTACTTC.

The gene calls are TRBV9 and TRBJ2-7, with D tentatively TRBD1 (5 bases). Trimming removed 3 bases at V and 6 bases at J, with 13 bases between. This CDR3 contains 13 residues. The germline CDR1 and CDR2 sequences are SGDLS and YYNGEE. DNA of the CDR3: TGTGCCAGCAGCGCAGGGTCGTCCCTCGAGCAGTACTTC. Its translation is CASSAGSSLEQYF.

The CDR3: CASSDPGTGAVNTEAFF. CDR3 sequence (DNA): TGTGCCAGCAGTGACCCAGGGACAGGGGCCGTGAACACTGAAGCTTTCTTT. This chain connects TRBV6-4 to TRBJ1-1, with 10 bases lining up with TRBD1. CDR1 MRHNA and CDR2 SNTAGT come from the germline V gene. V was pared by 2 bases and J by 0 bases, with 6 bases of the junction left unmatched. CDR3 length equals 17 residues.

This chain links TRBV21-1 with TRBJ2-7; TRBD1, the D gene given by the table, was not confirmed from the DNA. TRBV21-1 is a listed pseudogene. This CDR3 comprises 16 residues. CDR3 coding DNA: TGTGCCAGCAGCCCTCAGGGGACAGGGGAACCCTACGAGCAGTACTTC. Translated, it gives CASSPQGTGEPYEQYF.

The chain links TRBV5-1 to TRBJ1-1; D remains unclear. V lost 4 bases to trimming and J lost 5 bases, with 15 bases between them. The CDR3 sequence is 14 residues long. Per germline, CDR1 SGHRS and CDR2 YFSETQ. This CDR3 is CASSLQSSVTEAFF. DNA of the CDR3: TGCGCCAGCAGCCTCCAGTCTTCGGTGACTGAAGCTTTCTTT.

The chain joins TRBV27 to TRBJ1-1; perhaps TRBD1 as D (5 bases). The germline V and J ends were trimmed by 0 bases and 7 bases, with 18 bases remaining between them. Germline V gene sequence: CDR1 MNHEY, CDR2 SMNVEV (reference sequence). This CDR3 contains 16 residues. The CDR3 here is CASSLSGEGPRGEAFF. The CDR3 bases are TGTGCCAGCAGTTTATCGGGCGAGGGTCCAAGGGGTGAAGCTTTCTTT.

This clone was counted once. The chain employs TRBV4-1 and TRBJ2-1; D unresolved. V dropped 1 base and J dropped 6 bases, with 1 base sitting between them. CDR3 length equals 11 residues. From germline, CDR1 is MGHRA and CDR2 YSYEKL. The CDR3: CASSQVNEQFF. CDR3 sequence (DNA): TGCGCCAGCAGCCAAGTCAATGAGCAGTTCTTC.

The chain recombines TRBV5-5 with TRBJ2-2, with TRBD1 matching over 7 bases. Germline CDR1 is SGHKS and CDR2 is YYEKEE (reference sequence). The CDR3 extends over 15 amino acids. V lost 2 bases, J lost 7 bases, and 8 bases stayed unmatched. This chain's CDR3 is CASSLGGAVYGELFF. For the CDR3, the DNA is TGTGCCAGCAGCTTAGGGGGCGCGGTATACGGGGAGCTGTTTTTT.